The next 6 T cell receptor beta chains were all read from a single sample in a study of blood T cell repertoires in COVID-19. Repertoires were generated with immunoSEQ multiplex PCR, while TCRdb's copy carries only in-frame clones and drops some. The table has 150,000 to 200,000 clones, about 83% seen once. The sequenced sample consisted of peripheral blood. These TCRs come from a woman aged 18 to 35 who had recovered from COVID-19.

J is TRBJ2-2 and V is TRBV11-3; 7 nucleotides align to TRBD1. The CDR3 totals 15 residues. CDR1 is SGHNT and CDR2 is YENEEA in the germline V gene. Unmatched junction bases numbered 3, after V lost 5 bases and J lost 0 bases. The CDR3 region has the DNA TGTGCCAGCAGCCGACAGGGAGCGAACACCGGGGAGCTGTTTTTT. The encoded protein is CASSRQGANTGELFF.

The J gene is TRBJ2-5, the V gene TRBV6-2 or TRBV6-3; 7 bases are a match to TRBD2. CDR3 length equals 18 residues. V dropped 3 bases and J dropped 2; count of bases not matched to a gene: 15. The germline V gene has CDR1 MNHEY and CDR2 SVGEGT. The CDR3 reads CASSYGTTIPPRQETQYF. CDR3 nucleotides: TGTGCCAGCAGTTATGGGACTACCATCCCTCCCCGGCAAGAGACCCAGTACTTC.

V and J are TRBV4-1 and TRBJ1-5, with 7 bases that match TRBD1. Germline V CDR1 and CDR2: MGHRA, YSYEKL. The CDR3 loop spans 15 amino acids. V lost 1 base, J lost 3 bases, and 3 bases stayed unmatched. The CDR3 here is CASSQGTGVNQPQHF. For the CDR3, the DNA is TGCGCCAGCAGCCAAGGGACAGGTGTCAATCAGCCCCAGCATTTT.

J is TRBJ2-5 and V is TRBV18, with D tentatively TRBD1 (5 bases). V dropped 3 bases and J dropped 5 bases, with 10 bases sitting between them. The CDR3 covers 13 residues. Per the germline V gene, CDR1 is KGHSH and CDR2 is LQKENI. CDR3 in amino acids: CASSPGQAETQYF. CDR3 bases: TGTGCCAGCTCACCGGGGCAGGCGGAGACCCAGTACTTC.

The chain recombines TRBV7-9 with TRBJ1-4; D is ambiguous. V was shortened by 5 bases and J by 2 bases, with 21 bases between the two germline ends. The CDR3 is made up of 18 amino acids. Germline-derived CDR1 and CDR2 are SEHNR and FQNEAQ (reference sequence). The CDR3 DNA reads as TGTGCCAGCAGCCCGCGCCCGGGTCCGAGTTCTACTAATGAAAAACTGTTTTTT. It codes for CASSPRPGPSSTNEKLFF.

This clone is a singleton in its sample. One end of the junction varies from germline; a read error may be responsible. The chain couples TRBV30 to TRBJ1-4; possibly TRBD1 for D (6 bases). From germline, CDR1 is GTSNPN and CDR2 SVGIG (reference sequence). The CDR3 is made up of 16 amino acids. The CDR3: CAWSPRGRRINEQLFF. The DNA for the CDR3 is TGTGCCTGGAGTCCCAGGGGCCGCCGGATTAATGAACAACTGTTTTTT.